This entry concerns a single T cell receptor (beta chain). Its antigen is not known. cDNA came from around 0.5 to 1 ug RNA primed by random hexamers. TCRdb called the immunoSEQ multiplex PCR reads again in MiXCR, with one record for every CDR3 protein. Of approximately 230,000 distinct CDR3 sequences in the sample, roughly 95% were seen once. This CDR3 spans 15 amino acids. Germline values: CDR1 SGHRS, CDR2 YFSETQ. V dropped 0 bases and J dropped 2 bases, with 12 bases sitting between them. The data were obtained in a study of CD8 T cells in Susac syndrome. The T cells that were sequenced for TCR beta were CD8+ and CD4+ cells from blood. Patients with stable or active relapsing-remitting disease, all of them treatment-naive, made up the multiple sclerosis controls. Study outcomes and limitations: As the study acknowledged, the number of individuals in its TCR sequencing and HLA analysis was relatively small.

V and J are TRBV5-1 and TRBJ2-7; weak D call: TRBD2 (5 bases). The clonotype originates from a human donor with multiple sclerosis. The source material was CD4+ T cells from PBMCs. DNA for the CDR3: TGCGCCAGCAGCTTGGGCGGAGGCGGCCCCTACGAGCAGTACTTC. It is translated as CASSLGGGGPYEQYF.